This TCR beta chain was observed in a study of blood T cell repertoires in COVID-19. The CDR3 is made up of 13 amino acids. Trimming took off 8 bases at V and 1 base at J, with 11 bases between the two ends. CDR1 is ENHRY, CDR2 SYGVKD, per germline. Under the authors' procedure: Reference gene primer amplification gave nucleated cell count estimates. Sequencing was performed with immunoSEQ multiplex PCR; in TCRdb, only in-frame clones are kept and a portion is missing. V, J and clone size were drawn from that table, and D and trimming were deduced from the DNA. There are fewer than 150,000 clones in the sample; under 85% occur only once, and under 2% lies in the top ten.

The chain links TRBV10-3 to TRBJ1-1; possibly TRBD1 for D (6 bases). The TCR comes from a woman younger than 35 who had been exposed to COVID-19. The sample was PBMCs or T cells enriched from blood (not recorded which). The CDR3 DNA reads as TGTGCCATCGGGCGACAGGCGAACACTGAAGCTTTCTTT. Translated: CAIGRQANTEAFF.